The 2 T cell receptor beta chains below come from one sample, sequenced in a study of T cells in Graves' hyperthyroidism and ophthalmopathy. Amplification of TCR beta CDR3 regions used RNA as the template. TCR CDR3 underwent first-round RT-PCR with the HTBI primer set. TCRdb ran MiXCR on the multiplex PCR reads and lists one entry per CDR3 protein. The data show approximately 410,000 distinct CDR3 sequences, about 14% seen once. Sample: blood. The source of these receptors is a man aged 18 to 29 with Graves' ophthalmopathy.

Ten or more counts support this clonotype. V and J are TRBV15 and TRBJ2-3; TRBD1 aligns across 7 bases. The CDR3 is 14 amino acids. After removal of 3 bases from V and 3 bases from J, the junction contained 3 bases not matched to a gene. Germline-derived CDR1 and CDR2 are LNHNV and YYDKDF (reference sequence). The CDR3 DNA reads TGTGCCACCAGCAGGCGACAGGGAACAGATACGCAGTATTTT. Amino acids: CATSRRQGTDTQYF.

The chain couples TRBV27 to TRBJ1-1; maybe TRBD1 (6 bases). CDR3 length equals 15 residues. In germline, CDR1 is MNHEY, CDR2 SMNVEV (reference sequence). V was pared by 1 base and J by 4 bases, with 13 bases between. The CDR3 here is CASSLFPRGFTEAFF. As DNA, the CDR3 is TGTGCCAGCAGTTTATTCCCCAGGGGTTTCACTGAAGCTTTCTTT.